This TCR beta chain was identified during a study of cytomegalovirus exposure and HLA in healthy donors. CDR3 length: 14 amino acids. Germline loops: CDR1 MNHEY, CDR2 SMNVEV (reference sequence). Trimming pared 2 bases from V and 7 bases from J, leaving 12 bases between. The PCR used 60 Vbeta and 13 Jbeta primers. TCRdb keeps only in-frame clones here, not all; method: immunoSEQ multiplex PCR. The sample records 150,000 to 200,000 clones, 75% to 85% being singletons. As concerns this clone: Antigen specificity is unknown.

Whole-study findings and limits: Most likely, a cluster of highly shared sequence variants arose as a sequencing artifact.

The sample consisted of PBMCs. The chain combines TRBV27 with TRBJ2-1; the D gene is possibly TRBD1 (5 bases). This TCR was sampled from a woman between 45 and 60 years old in good health and CMV-seronegative. The CDR3 bases are TGTGCCAGCAGTTTAATCGTCCAGGGTAATGAGCAGTTCTTC. Encoded protein: CASSLIVQGNEQFF.